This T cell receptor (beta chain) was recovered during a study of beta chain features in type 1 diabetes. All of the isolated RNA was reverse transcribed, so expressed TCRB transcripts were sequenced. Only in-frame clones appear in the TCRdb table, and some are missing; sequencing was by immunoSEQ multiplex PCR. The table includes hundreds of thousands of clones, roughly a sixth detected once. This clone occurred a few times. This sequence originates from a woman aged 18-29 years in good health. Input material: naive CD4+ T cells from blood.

CDR3 amino acids: CASQGQGRLEQYF. The CDR3 nucleotides read TGTGCCAGCCAGGGACAGGGGCGGCTCGAGCAGTACTTC. The chain joins TRBV2 to TRBJ2-7; the match to TRBD1 covers 10 bases. V lost 8 bases to trimming and J lost 6 bases; unmatched junction nucleotides: 7. This CDR3 is built from 13 residues. The germline gives CDR1 SNHLY, CDR2 FYNNEI. The full variable domain, completed using reference TRBV2 and TRBJ2-7, is EPEVTQTPSHQVTQMGQEVILRCVPISNHLYFYWYRQILGQKVEFLVSFYNNEISEKSEIFDDQFSVERPDGSNFTLKIRSTKLEDSAMYFCASQGQGRLEQYFGPGTRLTVT.